Given below is one T cell receptor beta chain in context. Its antigen is unidentified. Assay: immunoSEQ multiplex PCR; the TCRdb copy retains only in-frame clones and omits some. The sample consists of hundreds of thousands of clones, about 96% of them appearing once. Positively selected for CCR7, the CD45RO-negative cells used as naive CD8 cells excluded terminally differentiated effector memory CD45RA+ cells. Donors comprised only Caucasian adults living in Nashville, Tennessee. Trimming took 4 bases from V and 9 from J, leaving 10 bases between them. CDR1 is PRHDT and CDR2 is FYEKMQ in the germline V gene (reference sequence). CDR3 length: 12 residues. This sample was taken from a study of shared clonotypes between healthy human individuals. Study context: Those who served as donors were a couple of women and three men between the ages of 18 and 49.

Study observations and caveats: Clonotypes which were not shared had lower generation probabilities than clonotypes that all four donors shared. A handful of donors showed sharing of about 5.5% of naive CD4 clonotypes.

The sample comprised naive CD8+ T cells sorted from blood. The sequence was collected from a woman aged 25 to 39 in good health. The rearrangement uses TRBV13 and TRBJ2-1, with D possibly called TRBD1 or TRBD2 (5 bases each). The CDR3 DNA reads as TGTGCCAGCAGCTCAAATGGGGGTGAGCAGTTCTTC. It codes for CASSSNGGEQFF.